The 27 T cell receptor beta chains in this list originate from one sample, sequenced in a study of blood T cell repertoires in COVID-19. Here immunoSEQ multiplex PCR was the method, and the copy in TCRdb shows in-frame clones only, minus some. The data contain 240,000 or so clones, more than 75% of them singletons. Sequencing was performed on peripheral blood. The source of these receptors is a woman aged 25 to 39 who had recovered from COVID-19.

V and J are TRBV7-9 and TRBJ2-5; D not certain. The CDR3 is made up of 14 amino acids. The V gene's germline CDR1 is SEHNR and CDR2 FQNEAQ (reference sequence). The V and J ends lost 5 bases and 0 bases respectively, with 10 bases between them. The CDR3 protein is CASSQVRYQETQYF. The CDR3 nucleotides read TGTGCCAGCAGCCAAGTCAGGTACCAAGAGACCCAGTACTTC.

The chain couples TRBV5-6 to TRBJ2-7; TRBD2 agrees at 14 bases. With 3 bases clipped from V and 7 bases from J, the junction kept 6 bases outside the gene matches. CDR1 and CDR2 from the germline V gene are SGHDT and YYEEEE. The CDR3 extends over 15 amino acids. The CDR3 reads CASSSEGLAGVEQYF. In nucleotides, the CDR3 is TGTGCCAGCAGCTCCGAGGGACTAGCGGGGGTTGAGCAGTACTTC.

The CDR3 sequence: CASSLGRGRRNYGYTF. The CDR3 nucleotides read TGTGCCAGCAGCTTAGGCAGGGGACGGAGAAACTATGGCTACACCTTC. The chain recombines TRBV7-2 with TRBJ1-2, with D possibly TRBD1 on 6 matching bases. Germline CDR1 reads SGHTA; CDR2 reads FQGNSA. V gave up 1 base and J gave up 2 bases, with 14 bases separating them. CDR3 length: 16 amino acids.

J is TRBJ2-1 and V is TRBV5-1; 9 bases are shared with TRBD1. The CDR3 consists of 15 residues. V shed 4 bases, J shed 9 bases, and the junction held 11 bases outside the gene matches. From germline, CDR1 is SGHRS and CDR2 YFSETQ. The CDR3: CASSTRPGTGTEQFF. The CDR3 DNA sequence: TGCGCCAGCAGCACCCGGCCCGGGACAGGGACTGAGCAGTTCTTC.

This chain uses TRBV5-1 with TRBJ2-5; the D gene is possibly TRBD2 (6 bases). V lost 0 bases and J 5 bases, leaving 14 bases between the germline ends. Germline values: CDR1 SGHRS, CDR2 YFSETQ. This CDR3 contains 15 residues. CDR3 region: CASSLAAPGVETQYF. The CDR3 coding sequence is TGCGCCAGCAGCTTGGCCGCACCGGGGGTCGAGACCCAGTACTTC.

The V call is TRBV2, the J call TRBJ2-5; D perhaps matches TRBD2 (5 bases). V lost 2 bases and J 2 bases, leaving 15 bases between the germline ends. This CDR3 is built from 16 residues. The germline V gene has CDR1 SNHLY and CDR2 FYNNEI. CDR3 protein: CASSELQRRLQETQYF. CDR3 nucleotides: TGTGCCAGCAGTGAATTACAGCGGCGACTACAAGAGACCCAGTACTTC.

This chain links TRBV4-3 with TRBJ2-1; maybe TRBD1 (6 bases). Germline V lookup: CDR1 LGHNA, CDR2 YSLEER. The CDR3 extends over 16 amino acids. Between the trimmed V and J ends, which lost 4 bases and 5 bases, there was a span of 18 bases. CDR3 in amino acids: CASSLIGGWGHNEQFF. Written as DNA, the CDR3 is TGCGCCAGCAGCCTTATTGGGGGCTGGGGACACAATGAGCAGTTCTTC.

V and J are TRBV11-3 and TRBJ1-1; D may be TRBD1 (6 bases). Trimming shortened V by 1 base and J by 3 bases, and 12 bases separated the two germline ends. Germline loops: CDR1 SGHNT, CDR2 YENEEA. CDR3 length: 15 residues. CDR3 in DNA: TGTGCCAGCAGCTTAGCCATTCCAGGGGACACTGAAGCTTTCTTT. It codes for CASSLAIPGDTEAFF.

The chain carries TRBV5-1 and TRBJ2-7; tentative D call: TRBD2 (5 bases). The CDR3 has 14 residues. Germline assignment: CDR1 SGHRS and CDR2 YFSETQ. V was shortened by 2 bases and J by 3 bases, with 12 bases between the two germline ends. As DNA, the CDR3 is TGCGCCAGCAGCTTCACGGGATTGGGCTACGAGCAGTACTTC. It translates to CASSFTGLGYEQYF.

CDR3 in DNA: TGCAGCGTGCCCTCCACCTGGCGGGGGAGCTCCTACAATGAGCAGTTCTTC. This codes for CSVPSTWRGSSYNEQFF. The chain has TRBV29-1 and TRBJ2-1, with TRBD2 matching over 7 bases. The CDR3 spans 17 residues. V dropped 6 bases and J dropped 0; count of bases not matched to a gene: 14. The germline CDR1 and CDR2 sequences are SQVTM and ANQGSEA.

V usage is TRBV6-5 and J usage is TRBJ1-1, with a weak D call TRBD1 (5 bases). This CDR3 spans 13 amino acids. CDR1 is MNHEY, CDR2 SVGAGI, per germline. The V gene lost 6 bases and the J gene lost 6 bases, with 14 bases spanning the gap. The CDR3 nucleotides are TGTGCCAGCAGCCCCGGGAGGGGCGCTGAAGCTTTCTTT. This encodes CASSPGRGAEAFF.

The genes are TRBV9 and TRBJ2-1; 12 nucleotides align to TRBD2. This CDR3 has 17 residues. Germline V gene sequence: CDR1 SGDLS, CDR2 YYNGEE. Germline trimming cut 1 base from V and 3 bases from J; bases unmatched to any gene: 5. The CDR3 nucleotides read TGTGCCAGCAGCGTATTTGAGACTAGCGGGGGCTACAATGAGCAGTTCTTC. It codes for CASSVFETSGGYNEQFF.

The chain carries TRBV12-1 and TRBJ2-3; no check of the table's D call, TRBD2, against the DNA was made. TRBV12-1 is a pseudogene. The CDR3 covers 16 residues. CDR3 nucleotide sequence: TGTGCCAGCAGCTTTGCCGGGACTAGCTCGCCAGATACGCAGTATTTT. Translation gives CASSFAGTSSPDTQYF.

The chain has TRBV6-5 and TRBJ2-1; TRBD2 matches at 8 bases. V trimming: 5 bases; J trimming: 4 bases; junction bases outside the gene matches: 7. Per the germline V gene, CDR1 is MNHEY and CDR2 is SVGAGI. This CDR3 comprises 15 residues. The CDR3 protein is CASSPWRGAYNEQFF. The CDR3 DNA sequence: TGTGCCAGCAGTCCCTGGCGGGGGGCATACAATGAGCAGTTCTTC.

The V and J genes are TRBV30 and TRBJ1-2; TRBD1 is a possible D gene (6 bases). Germline CDR1 GTSNPN, CDR2 SVGIG (reference sequence). Trimming removed 0 bases from V and 7 bases from J, with 6 bases in between. The CDR3 is made up of 11 amino acids. Written as DNA, the CDR3 is TGTGCCTGGAGTGTAGGGGGTGGCTACACCTTC. It translates to CAWSVGGGYTF.

The chain carries TRBV15 and TRBJ1-1; TRBD1 might be the D (5 bases). Trimming left V 5 bases short and J 3 bases short, with 16 bases between. The CDR3 spans 15 residues. The germline gives CDR1 LNHNV, CDR2 YYDKDF (reference sequence). Here the CDR3 reads CATSGSPTRDTEAFF. CDR3 DNA sequence: TGTGCCACCAGCGGAAGCCCCACCAGGGACACTGAAGCTTTCTTT.

The rearrangement joins TRBV6-5 to TRBJ1-5, with D unclear. This CDR3 is 13 amino acids long. Trimming took off 6 bases at V and 7 bases at J, with 13 bases between the two ends. The germline CDR1 and CDR2 sequences are MNHEY and SVGAGI. CDR3 in amino acids: CASSPLGDQPQHF. DNA for the CDR3: TGTGCCAGCAGCCCCCTCGGAGACCAGCCCCAGCATTTT.

The gene calls are TRBV19 and TRBJ2-2, with D unresolved. CDR3 length: 15 residues. The V end lost 0 bases, the J end lost 7 bases, and 12 bases lay between the germline ends. CDR1 LNHDA and CDR2 SQIVND come from the germline V gene (reference sequence). CDR3 nucleotides: TGTGCCAGTAGTATAGAAGCGCTAATTGTCGGGGAGCTGTTTTTT. It specifies CASSIEALIVGELFF.

This clone occurred a few times. The V and J genes are TRBV7-6 and TRBJ1-1; D is unresolved. V lost 5 bases and J lost 7, with 14 bases in between. CDR1 is SGHVS and CDR2 is FNYEAQ in the germline V gene. The CDR3 length is 13 residues. The CDR3: CASSPVVVSEAFF. The CDR3 DNA reads as TGTGCCAGCAGCCCCGTGGTAGTGAGTGAAGCTTTCTTT.

The genes are TRBV6-1 and TRBJ1-1; TRBD1 matches at 7 bases. V lost 4 bases, J lost 0 bases, and 8 bases stayed unmatched. The germline V gene has CDR1 MNHNS and CDR2 SASEGT. The CDR3 is 16 residues long. The CDR3 loop reads CASSVGDRRLNTEAFF. In DNA form, the CDR3 reads TGTGCCAGCAGTGTGGGGGACAGAAGATTGAACACTGAAGCTTTCTTT.

In its sample, this clone was seen once. The chain links TRBV19 to TRBJ1-3; tentative D call: TRBD1 (6 bases). The germline V gene encodes CDR1 LNHDA and CDR2 SQIVND (reference sequence). Trimming removed 7 bases at V and 3 bases at J, with 13 bases between. The CDR3 is 14 residues long. The CDR3 loop is CASNIGGLGNTIYF. CDR3 nucleotides: TGTGCCAGTAATATCGGGGGGCTTGGAAACACCATATATTTT.

This clone was picked up one time. The rearrangement links TRBV4-1 to TRBJ1-3; the match to TRBD1 covers 9 bases. CDR3 size: 19 residues. Per the germline V gene, CDR1 is MGHRA and CDR2 is YSYEKL. V dropped 4 bases and J dropped 1; count of bases not matched to a gene: 14. The CDR3 protein is CASSLERTGESLSGNTIYF. The CDR3 bases are TGCGCCAGCAGCCTCGAAAGGACAGGGGAATCTCTTTCTGGAAACACCATATATTTT.

The V gene is TRBV29-1, the J gene TRBJ1-2; 9 bases line up with TRBD1. The junction had 13 bases not matched to a gene; V was cut back by 3 bases and J by 8 bases. This CDR3 spans 15 amino acids. From germline, CDR1 is SQVTM and CDR2 ANQGSEA. The CDR3 nucleotides are TGCAGCGTTGATTTGACCGGGACAGGGATTCCCGGCTACACCTTC. Its translation is CSVDLTGTGIPGYTF. The full variable domain, completed using reference TRBV29-1 and TRBJ1-2, is SAVISQKPSRDICQRGTSLTIQCQVDSQVTMMFWYRQQPGQSLTLIATANQGSEATYESGFVIDKFPISRPNLTFSTLTVSNMSPEDSSIYLCSVDLTGTGIPGYTFGSGTRLTVV.

The chain uses TRBV9 and TRBJ2-5; D is perhaps TRBD2 (5 bases). Per the germline V gene, CDR1 is SGDLS and CDR2 is YYNGEE. The CDR3 has 15 amino acids. Trimming pared 0 bases from V and 1 base from J, leaving 10 bases between. The CDR3 nucleotides read TGTGCCAGCAGCGTAGGTGAGGGAACCCAAGAGACCCAGTACTTC. Translation gives CASSVGEGTQETQYF.

The chain uses TRBV9 and TRBJ2-5; 7 nucleotides align to TRBD2. CDR3 length equals 16 residues. Germline V gives CDR1 SGDLS, CDR2 YYNGEE. Germline trimming cut 0 bases from V and 0 bases from J; bases unmatched to any gene: 5. Written as DNA, the CDR3 is TGTGCCAGCAGCGTAGGGGGAGCGGGGAACCAAGAGACCCAGTACTTC. Residues: CASSVGGAGNQETQYF.

The chain has TRBV5-1 and TRBJ2-3; tentatively, D is TRBD1 (6 bases). Germline V CDR1 and CDR2: SGHRS, YFSETQ. Trimming took off 1 base at V and 4 bases at J, with 10 bases between the two ends. This CDR3 is built from 14 residues. In DNA, the CDR3 is TGCGCCAGCAGCTTGCCACAGGGAGCAGATACGCAGTATTTT. Amino acids: CASSLPQGADTQYF.

This chain joins TRBV3-1 (or the pseudogene TRBV3-2) and TRBJ1-1; D uncertain. In germline, CDR1 is LGHDT, CDR2 YNNKEL (reference sequence). Trimming removed 2 bases from V and 5 bases from J, with 15 bases in between. The CDR3 sequence is 15 residues long. As DNA, the CDR3 is TGTGCCAGCAGCCAATTTCAAGGGCGAGGGACTGAAGCTTTCTTT. Translating it yields CASSQFQGRGTEAFF.